The clone carrying this T cell receptor beta chain was counted at least ten times. CDR1 and CDR2 (germline): SEHNR, FQNEAQ (reference sequence). The CDR3 spans 12 residues. Trimming left V 0 bases short and J 7 bases short, with 7 bases between. This sample was taken from a study of blood T cells in healthy people across ages. Sample-barcoded 5' priming and a J-beta primer mix drove a second PCR of about 7 to 12 cycles. A single record per CDR3 protein comes from TCRdb applying MiXCR to the 5' RACE reads. The sample shows about 540,000 distinct CDR3 sequences, nearly 25% of them seen only once. This same sample was also taken into another study, of T cells of mothers and their children.

This receptor was taken from a boy between 10 and 17 years old in good health. The chain employs TRBV7-9 and TRBJ2-7; a possible D gene is TRBD1 (6 bases). Sample: blood. Written as DNA, the CDR3 is TGTGCCAGCAGCTTAGCGGGGACAGAGCAGTACTTC. Translated: CASSLAGTEQYF.